The present TCR beta chain was sequenced within a study of blood T cell repertoires in COVID-19. Study-level background: Samples representing acute and convalescent COVID-19 were sourced from the United States, Italy and Spain. PBMCs, B-cell-depleted T cells, or T cells were the source of the cDNA or gDNA that made up the material.

CDR1 and CDR2 (germline): MNHNY, SVGAGI (reference sequence). V gave up 5 bases and J gave up 3 bases; unmatched junction bases: 1. The CDR3 is made up of 14 amino acids. Profiled with immunoSEQ multiplex PCR; TCRdb holds only in-frame clones, not every one. The top ten hold approximately 2.5% of the sample, which has tens of thousands of clones, 70% to 85% seen once. The chain employs TRBV6-6 and TRBJ2-1, with 10 bases lining up with TRBD2. This TCR came from a man aged 45-60 years with acute or convalescent COVID-19. The sequencing input was peripheral blood. The CDR3 DNA is TGTGCCAGCAGTGCTAGCGGGAGCTACAATGAGCAGTTCTTC. This codes for CASSASGSYNEQFF.